This paragraph reports one T cell receptor (beta chain). Trimming removed 5 bases from V and 3 bases from J; junction bases left unmatched: 13. Germline values: CDR1 SGHTA, CDR2 FQGTGA. The CDR3 has 17 residues. The data belong to a study of shared clonotypes between healthy human individuals. Naive CD8 cells comprised CD45RO-negative, CCR7-positively selected cells, excluding terminally differentiated effector memory CD45RA+ cells. Each subset's genomic DNA was shared equally among a number of immunoSEQ plates. The protocol was immunoSEQ multiplex PCR, while the TCRdb copy is restricted to in-frame clones and leaves out a portion. The data show over 2,000,000 clones, over 85% seen once.

V is TRBV7-3 and J is TRBJ2-3; TRBD2 aligns across 8 bases. This clonotype was sampled from a man aged 18 to 30 in good health. Some clones in this sample may be carry-over from other donors' samples. Material: naive CD8+ T cells from PBMCs. The CDR3 sequence: CASSHFKAGDRTDTQYF. The CDR3 DNA sequence: TGTGCCAGCAGCCATTTTAAAGCGGGAGATCGTACAGATACGCAGTATTTT. Complete variable domain (other parts from reference TRBV7-3 and TRBJ2-3): GAGVSQTPSNKVTEKGKYVELRCDPISGHTALYWYRQSLGQGPEFLIYFQGTGAADDSGLPNDRFFAVRPEGSVSTLKIQRTERGDSAVYLCASSHFKAGDRTDTQYFGPGTRLTVL.